Listed below are T cell receptor beta chains from one sample, sequenced in a study of cytomegalovirus exposure and HLA in healthy donors. Clones were read by immunoSEQ multiplex PCR, and TCRdb kept only the in-frame ones, dropping some. This table has about 160,000 clones, around 77% appearing once. Sequencing input: PBMCs. Receptor source: a man aged 45 to 65 in good health and CMV-seropositive. CDR3s include the opening cysteine and the closing phenylalanine or tryptophan. The D gene is left open where the match is weak. Size is omitted from some rows. Given values are once, few, many or a class for expanded clones.

V gene	clone size	D gene	J gene	CDR3 DNA	CDR3 protein
TRBV4-3	NA	NA	TRBJ2-1	TGCGCCAGCAGCCAGAGGGGGAGCTCCTACAATGAGCAGTTCTTC	CASSQRGSSYNEQFF
TRBV19	few	TRBD2	TRBJ2-3	TGTGCCAGTAGTACAAGACTAGCGGGGGGATCAGATACGCAGTATTTT	CASSTRLAGGSDTQYF
TRBV9	NA	TRBD1	TRBJ1-3	TGTGCCAGCAGCGCGGGACAGGAGACTGGAAACACCATATATTTT	CASSAGQETGNTIYF
TRBV5-6	NA	TRBD2	TRBJ2-5	TGTGCCAGCAGCTTGGGGGGGTTGGGACTAGCGTCAGAGACCCAGTACTTC	CASSLGGLGLASETQYF
TRBV7-8	NA	NA	TRBJ1-5	TGTGCCAGCAGCTCCGTAGGCGGAAACAATCAGCCCCAGCATTTT	CASSSVGGNNQPQHF
TRBV6-5	once	NA	TRBJ2-1	TGTGCCAGCAGTCCTAGCGTGGGGAGGGAGCAGTTCTTC	CASSPSVGREQFF
TRBV10-3	NA	TRBD1	TRBJ1-2	TGTGCCACCCAACAGGGGGCGGATGGCTACACCTTC	CATQQGADGYTF
TRBV19	NA	TRBD1	TRBJ2-5	TGTGCCAGTAGGGTCGGCGGGACAGGGGGCCGAGAGACCCAGTACTTC	CASRVGGTGGRETQYF
TRBV13	NA	NA	TRBJ2-2	TGTGCCAGCAGCAAGATGACTGCGAACACCGGGGAGCTGTTTTTT	CASSKMTANTGELFF
TRBV5-5	NA	NA	TRBJ2-7	TGTGCCAGCAGCTTGGCCTCAGGGTCAAACTACGAGCAGTACTTC	CASSLASGSNYEQYF
TRBV5-5	NA	TRBD2	TRBJ2-1	TGTGCCAGCAGCTTGGAAGGACTAGCTAGCGAGCAGTTCTTC	CASSLEGLASEQFF
TRBV9	NA	NA	TRBJ2-7	TGTGCCAGCAGCGTAGGGGCAGGGTGGGAGCAGTACTTC	CASSVGAGWEQYF
TRBV4-3	NA	NA	TRBJ2-4	TGCGCCAGCAGCCTACCCCGGGTACTTGCCCTTAATGCCAAAAACATTCAGTACTTC	CASSLPRVLALNAKNIQYF
TRBV5-4	NA	NA	TRBJ2-4	TGTGCCAGCAGCTTCGGACCTCCAGGGAAGAACATTCAGTACTTC	CASSFGPPGKNIQYF
TRBV5-1	NA	TRBD1	TRBJ1-3	TGCGCCAGCAGCCTCACAGGGGTGGTCGGAAACACCATATATTTT	CASSLTGVVGNTIYF
TRBV5-6	NA	NA	TRBJ2-6	TGTGCCAGCAGGGGATTGACAGGTTCCAACGTCCTGACTTTC	CASRGLTGSNVLTF
TRBV4-2	once	TRBD2	TRBJ2-3	TGTGCCAGCAGTCCTACTAGCGGAGGACTCACAGATACGCAGTATTTT	CASSPTSGGLTDTQYF
TRBV5-1	NA	NA	TRBJ2-1	TGCGCCAGCAGCTTCACATTTAGACCTTCGAGGGCCTACAATGAGCAGTTCTTC	CASSFTFRPSRAYNEQFF
TRBV9	NA	NA	TRBJ1-3	TGTGCCAGCAGCGTCAGGGCTGGAAACACCATATATTTT	CASSVRAGNTIYF
TRBV10-3	NA	NA	TRBJ2-3	TGTGCCACCATGGATGGGTCCGGCTTCGGGACTAGCACAGATACGCAGTATTTT	CATMDGSGFGTSTDTQYF
TRBV6-1	NA	NA	TRBJ2-7	TGTGCCAGCATAGTAACAGGTCTCTCCTACGAGCAGTACTTC	CASIVTGLSYEQYF
TRBV4-3	NA	NA	TRBJ1-1	TGCGCCAGCAGCCAAGATCGGAGAGCGAACACTGAAGCTTTCTTT	CASSQDRRANTEAFF
TRBV2	NA	NA	TRBJ1-1	TGTGCCAGCAGTGAAGCAGGGGTCCGGGTTGAAGCTTTCTTT	CASSEAGVRVEAFF